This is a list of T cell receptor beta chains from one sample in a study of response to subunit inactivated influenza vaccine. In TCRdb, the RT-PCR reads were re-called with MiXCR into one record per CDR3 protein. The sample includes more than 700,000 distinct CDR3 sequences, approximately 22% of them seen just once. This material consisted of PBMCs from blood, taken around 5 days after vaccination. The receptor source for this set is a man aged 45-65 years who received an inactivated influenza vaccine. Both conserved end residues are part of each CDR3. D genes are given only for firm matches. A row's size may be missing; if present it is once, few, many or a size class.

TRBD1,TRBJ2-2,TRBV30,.,TGTGCCTGGAGTGTAGAGGGGGCGGCGAACACCGGGGAGCTGTTTTTT,CAWSVEGAANTGELFF
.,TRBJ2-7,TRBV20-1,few,TGCAGCTACGGGGACAAACCGTACGAGCAGTACTTC,CSYGDKPYEQYF
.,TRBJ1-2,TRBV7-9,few,TGTGCCAGCAGCCGAACTTCAGGGGATGGTGGCTACACCTTC,CASSRTSGDGGYTF
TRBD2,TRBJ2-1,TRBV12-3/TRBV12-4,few,TGTGCCGGGGCGTCGGGAGGCCCACACAATGAGCAGTTCTTC,CAGASGGPHNEQFF
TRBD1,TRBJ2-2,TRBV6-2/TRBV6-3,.,TGTGCCAGCAGTGGGGACAGGGGGAGAGGAACCGGGGAGCTGTTTTTT,CASSGDRGRGTGELFF
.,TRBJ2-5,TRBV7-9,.,TGTGCCAGCAGCTTTACTAGCAGATTCCAAGAGACCCAGTACTTC,CASSFTSRFQETQYF
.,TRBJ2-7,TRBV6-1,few,TGTGCCAGCAGCTCGTGGGGGAAATTATCCTACGAGCAGTACTTC,CASSSWGKLSYEQYF
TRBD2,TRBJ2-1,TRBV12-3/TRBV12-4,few,TGTGCCAGCAGTTTGTTTGGGTCTAGCGGCAATGAGCAGTTCTTC,CASSLFGSSGNEQFF
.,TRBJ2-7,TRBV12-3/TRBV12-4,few,TGTGCCAGCAGTTTAGAACGGCCGTGGGCAGGCTACGAGCAGTACTTC,CASSLERPWAGYEQYF
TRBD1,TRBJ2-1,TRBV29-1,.,TGCAGCGTTCAACAGGGGGAAAAATACAATGAGCAGTTCTTC,CSVQQGEKYNEQFF
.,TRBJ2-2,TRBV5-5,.,TGTGCCAGCAGCGTCTACGGGGGCGACACCGGGGAGCTGTTTTTT,CASSVYGGDTGELFF
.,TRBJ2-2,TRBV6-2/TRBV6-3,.,TGTGCCAGCAGTCCGCAATCCTTATCCGGGGAGCTGTTTTTT,CASSPQSLSGELFF
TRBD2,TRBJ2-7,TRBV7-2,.,TGTGCCAGCAGCGACCAGGTAGCGGGAGGGATTGAGCAGTACTTC,CASSDQVAGGIEQYF
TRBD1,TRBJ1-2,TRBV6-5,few,TGTGCCAGCAGTTACCGGCCCGGGACAGGGAACTATGGCTACACCTTC,CASSYRPGTGNYGYTF
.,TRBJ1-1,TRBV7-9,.,TGTGCCAGCAGCTCCTCGGGGGTAGAAACTGAAGCTTTCTTT,CASSSSGVETEAFF
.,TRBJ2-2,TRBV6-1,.,TGTGCCAGCAGGGGGGACGACTTCACCGGGGAGCTGTTTTTT,CASRGDDFTGELFF
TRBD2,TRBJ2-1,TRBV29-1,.,TGCAGCGTTGTCCAAGCGGGACGCTCCTACAATGAGCAGTTCTTC,CSVVQAGRSYNEQFF
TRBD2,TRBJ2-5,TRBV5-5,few,TGTGCCAGCAGCCTAACTAGCGGGGGGCTGGGGGAGACCCAGTACTTC,CASSLTSGGLGETQYF
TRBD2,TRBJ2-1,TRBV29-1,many,TGCAGCGTACCAAAATCGGGTGGACTAGCCCAAACCAATGAGCAGTTCTTC,CSVPKSGGLAQTNEQFF
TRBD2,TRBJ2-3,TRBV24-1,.,TGTGCCACCAGTGATCCGCAAGGGGCTAGCGGGGGCACAGATACGCAGTATTTT,CATSDPQGASGGTDTQYF
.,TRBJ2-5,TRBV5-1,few,TGCGCCAGCAGCCGGAATGGCCCCACCCAAGAGACCCAGTACTTC,CASSRNGPTQETQYF
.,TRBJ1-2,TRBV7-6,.,TGTGCCAGCAGCTCCAGGGCCAGTAATGAAAACTATGGCTACACCTTC,CASSSRASNENYGYTF
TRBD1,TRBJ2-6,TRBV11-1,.,TGTGCCAGCAGCGCACCGGGACAGGACTTCTCTGGGGCCAACGTCCTGACTTTC,CASSAPGQDFSGANVLTF
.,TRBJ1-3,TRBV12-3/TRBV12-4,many,TGTGCCAGCAGTTTTTTGTTGGCTTCCTCTGGAAACACCATATATTTT,CASSFLLASSGNTIYF
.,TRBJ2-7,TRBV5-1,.,TGCGCCAGCAACGGGGGTCCCGGCGAGCAGTACTTC,CASNGGPGEQYF
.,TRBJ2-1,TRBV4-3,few,TGCGCCAGCAGCCAAGAGAGATGGGGTACAGGTGAGCAGTTCTTC,CASSQERWGTGEQFF
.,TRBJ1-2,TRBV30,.,TGTGCCTGGAGTCGAGGGGTGGAGGGCTACACCTTC,CAWSRGVEGYTF
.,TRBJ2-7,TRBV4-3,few,TGCGCCAGCAGCCAAGATAGAGAAGGGGAGGACGAGCAGTACTTC,CASSQDREGEDEQYF
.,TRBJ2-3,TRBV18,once,TGTGCCAGCTCACGATCACAGGGACTTAGCACAGATACGCAGTATTTT,CASSRSQGLSTDTQYF
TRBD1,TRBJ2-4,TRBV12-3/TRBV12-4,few,TGTGCCAGCAGTTTCCGGGCGACAGGGTTGGCCAAAAACATTCAGTACTTC,CASSFRATGLAKNIQYF
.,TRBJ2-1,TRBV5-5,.,TGTGCCAGCAGCTTAGGACAAACACCGTACAATGAGCAGTTCTTC,CASSLGQTPYNEQFF
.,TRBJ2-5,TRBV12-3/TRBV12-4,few,TGTGCCAGCACCAATTCAGGGGAGGAGACCCAGTACTTC,CASTNSGEETQYF
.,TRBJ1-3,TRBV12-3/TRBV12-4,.,TGTGCCAGCAGTTTAACTAGCTTGATCACCATATATTTT,CASSLTSLITIYF
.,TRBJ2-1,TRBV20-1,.,TGCAGTGCTAGAGATCTCGGCTCGACTATAAGCTCCTACAATGAGCAGTTCTTC,CSARDLGSTISSYNEQFF
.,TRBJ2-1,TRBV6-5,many,TGTGCCAGCAGTTTTCTCGGACCGGGCCTCGATGAGCAGTTCTTC,CASSFLGPGLDEQFF
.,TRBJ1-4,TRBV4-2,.,TGTGCCAGCAGCCAAGGAGGAGCTGCAACTAATGAAAAACTGTTTTTT,CASSQGGAATNEKLFF
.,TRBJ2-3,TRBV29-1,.,TGCAGCGTTGAAGATCTGGGTCTTGGGGGGACACACAGCACAGATACGCAGTATTTT,CSVEDLGLGGTHSTDTQYF
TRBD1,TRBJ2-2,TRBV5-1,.,TGCGCCAGCAGCGGGACAGGGTTAGGCGGGGAGCTGTTTTTT,CASSGTGLGGELFF
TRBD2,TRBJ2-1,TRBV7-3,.,TGTGCCAGCAGCCCTCTTGGCGGGAGTCTCGACAATGAGCAGTTCTTC,CASSPLGGSLDNEQFF
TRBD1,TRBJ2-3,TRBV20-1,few,TGCAGTGCTATGAAGGGGGCTGGCACAGATACGCAGTATTTT,CSAMKGAGTDTQYF
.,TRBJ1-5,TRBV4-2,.,TGTGCCAGCAGCCAAGGAACAGGGCGAGGCAATCAGCCCCAGCATTTT,CASSQGTGRGNQPQHF
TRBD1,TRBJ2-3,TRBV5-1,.,TGCGCCAGCAGCCTGGGGACAGTAGTCGAAGATACGCAGTATTTT,CASSLGTVVEDTQYF